The T cell receptor beta chain under discussion was sequenced for a study of shared clonotypes between healthy human individuals. The table came from immunoSEQ multiplex PCR; TCRdb's copy has only in-frame clones and leaves some out. The sample has millions of clones, 85% to 95% seen once; the top ten hold approximately 0.13%. V shed 5 bases, J shed 4 bases, and the junction held 10 bases outside the gene matches. Germline CDR1 is SGHTA and CDR2 is FQGNSA. The CDR3 spans 15 residues. This TCR came from a man in his late teens or twenties in good health. Material: naive CD4+ T cells sorted from blood. The subset here: CD45RA+ positively selected. V usage is TRBV7-2 and J usage is TRBJ1-1; 7 bases line up with TRBD1. The CDR3: CASSPQGGRGTEAFF. The CDR3, as DNA: TGTGCCAGCAGCCCGCAGGGGGGCAGGGGCACTGAAGCTTTCTTT.